The 17 T cell receptor beta chains below come from one sample, sequenced in a study. Profiling relied on immunoSEQ multiplex PCR, and the TCRdb table lists in-frame clones only, not all of them. The table shows some 70,000 clones, with about 94% occurring only once. What was sequenced was PBMCs. The receptors come from a middle-aged man with rheumatoid arthritis.

The rearrangement links TRBV5-1 to TRBJ1-6, with a weak D call TRBD1 (5 bases). CDR1 is SGHRS, CDR2 YFSETQ, per germline. V was pared by 9 bases and J by 3 bases, with 10 bases between. CDR3 length: 13 residues. The CDR3 DNA is TGCGCCACCGCGACAGTCTATAATTCACCCCTCCACTTT. Translated, it gives CATATVYNSPLHF.

V is TRBV11-2 and J is TRBJ1-1; no definite D call. Trimming left V 5 bases short and J 1 base short, with 14 bases between. Germline V lookup: CDR1 SGHAT, CDR2 FQNNGV. This CDR3 has 15 residues. CDR3 protein: CASSPQVQKNTEAFF. As DNA, the CDR3 is TGTGCCAGCAGCCCCCAAGTCCAGAAGAACACTGAAGCTTTCTTT.

This clone appeared a single time. The chain carries TRBV19 and TRBJ2-7; 8 bases line up with TRBD1. Germline CDR1 reads LNHDA; CDR2 reads SQIVND (reference sequence). The CDR3 contains 14 residues. After removal of 4 bases from V and 2 bases from J, the junction contained 4 bases not matched to a gene. The CDR3: CASSTGQGAYEQYF. Written as DNA, the CDR3 is TGTGCCAGTAGTACCGGACAGGGCGCCTACGAGCAGTACTTC.

J is TRBJ1-5 and V is TRBV6-2 or TRBV6-3; D perhaps matches TRBD1 (5 bases). The length of the CDR3 is 15 residues. V dropped 0 bases and J dropped 4 bases, with 10 bases sitting between them. Germline loops: CDR1 MNHEY, CDR2 SVGEGT. CDR3 coding DNA: TGTGCCAGCAGTTACTCGACGGGGGGGAATCAGCCCCAGCATTTT. This sequence encodes CASSYSTGGNQPQHF.

This sequence joins TRBV27 and TRBJ1-2, with unresolved D. Trimming stripped 10 bases from V and 0 bases from J, with 12 bases between. The CDR3 spans 13 residues. Per germline, CDR1 MNHEY and CDR2 SMNVEV (reference sequence). The CDR3: CATSKAPNYGYTF. The CDR3 coding sequence is TGTGCCACGTCAAAGGCGCCTAACTATGGCTACACCTTC.

V usage is TRBV6-5 and J usage is TRBJ2-2; 8 nucleotides line up with TRBD1. The V gene end was trimmed by 9 bases and the J gene end by 3 bases; junction bases not matched to a gene: 6. This CDR3 comprises 14 residues. Germline loops: CDR1 MNHEY, CDR2 SVGAGI. CDR3 region: CASSPDRDTGELFF. The CDR3 nucleotides read TGTGCCAGTTCCCCGGACAGGGACACCGGGGAGCTGTTTTTT.

The rearrangement joins TRBV4-1 to TRBJ2-3; TRBD2 agrees at 15 bases. This CDR3 has 16 residues. V lost 5 bases, J lost 4 bases, and 4 bases stayed unmatched. From germline, CDR1 is MGHRA and CDR2 YSYEKL. The CDR3 DNA is TGCGCCAGCAGCAAACGGACTAGCGGGGGGGCAGATACGCAGTATTTT. Amino acid sequence: CASSKRTSGGADTQYF.

The chain is built from TRBV30 and TRBJ1-2; D is unclear. Deletions cut 7 bases from V and 6 bases from J, with 12 bases between. Germline V gives CDR1 GTSNPN, CDR2 SVGIG (reference sequence). The CDR3 is made up of 11 amino acids. CDR3 sequence: CAFGEGNGYTF. The CDR3 coding sequence is TGTGCCTTCGGGGAAGGTAATGGCTACACCTTC. The full variable domain, its missing parts supplied by reference TRBV30 and TRBJ1-2, is SQTIHQWPATLVQPVGSPLSLECTVEGTSNPNLYWYRQAAGRGLQLLFYSVGIGQISSEVPQNLSASRPQDRQFILSSKKLLLSDSGFYLCAFGEGNGYTFGSGTRLTVV.

J is TRBJ1-6 and V is TRBV30, with no clear D. This CDR3 is built from 13 residues. Germline loops: CDR1 GTSNPN, CDR2 SVGIG (reference sequence). Trimming pared 1 base from V and 7 bases from J, leaving 8 bases between. CDR3: CAWSGRANSPLHF. The CDR3 region has the DNA TGTGCCTGGAGTGGAAGAGCCAATTCACCCCTCCACTTT.

The V call is TRBV12-3 or TRBV12-4, the J call TRBJ2-7; D possibly corresponds to TRBD1 (6 bases). The CDR3 extends over 13 amino acids. The V end was cut by 6 bases, the J end by 4 bases, with 13 bases between. The CDR3 region has the DNA TGTGCCAGCAGCCCCGGACAGTTTTACGAGCAGTACTTC. It yields the protein CASSPGQFYEQYF.

The chain combines TRBV7-8 with TRBJ1-5; 7 bases are a match to TRBD1. Germline V gene data show CDR1 as SGHVS and CDR2 as FQNEAQ. After removal of 2 bases from V and 2 bases from J, the junction contained 18 bases not matched to a gene. The CDR3 loop spans 20 amino acids. The CDR3 nucleotides read TGTGCCAGCAGCTTATCAGGGGGGGCTCGTGGTTTATCAGGCAATCAGCCCCAGCATTTT. This codes for CASSLSGGARGLSGNQPQHF.

This chain connects TRBV10-2 to TRBJ2-3; 12 bases are a match to TRBD2. The germline V gene has CDR1 WSHSY and CDR2 SAAADI. The trim removed 7 bases at V and 0 bases at J, leaving 2 bases unmatched. This CDR3 has 15 residues. The CDR3 loop is CASKGLAGSTDTQYF. The CDR3 region has the DNA TGCGCCAGCAAAGGACTAGCGGGGAGCACAGATACGCAGTATTTT.

The chain combines TRBV4-1 with TRBJ2-1, with 10 bases lining up with TRBD1. Trimming at V came to 1 base and at J to 2 bases, leaving 5 bases not matched to a gene. This CDR3 is 17 amino acids long. CDR1 is MGHRA and CDR2 is YSYEKL in the germline V gene. This CDR3 reads CASSQAFGQGAYNEQFF. The CDR3 DNA is TGCGCCAGCAGCCAAGCCTTCGGACAGGGGGCCTACAATGAGCAGTTCTTC.

The chain is built from TRBV27 and TRBJ2-2; D remains unclear. This CDR3 is 12 amino acids long. V lost 5 bases to trimming and J lost 8 bases, with 9 bases between them. CDR1 and CDR2 from the germline V gene are MNHEY and SMNVEV (reference sequence). The CDR3 sequence: CASSLPPGELFF. The DNA for the CDR3 is TGTGCCAGCAGTCTCCCCCCGGGGGAGCTGTTTTTT.

The chain couples TRBV3-1 (or the pseudogene TRBV3-2) to TRBJ2-5; D unclear. Germline CDR1 is LGHDT and CDR2 is YNNKEL (reference sequence). The V gene lost 0 bases and the J gene lost 5 bases, with 13 bases spanning the gap. CDR3 size: 15 residues. The CDR3 nucleotides read TGTGCCAGCAGCCAAGATGAACCTAGATGGGAGACCCAGTACTTC. It encodes CASSQDEPRWETQYF.

This clone was seen a single time. The genes are TRBV27 and TRBJ1-2; D call uncertain. CDR1 and CDR2 from the germline V gene are MNHEY and SMNVEV (reference sequence). The germline V and J ends were trimmed by 3 bases and 11 bases, with 22 bases remaining between them. The CDR3 has 15 residues. The CDR3 nucleotides are TGTGCCAGCAGTTTTATCACCACCCCCCGGGATGAATACACCTTC. Its protein is CASSFITTPRDEYTF.

The chain couples TRBV7-2 to TRBJ1-2; 8 bases are shared with TRBD1. The V segment lost 4 bases and the J segment 7 bases; nucleotides outside the gene matches: 5. CDR1 is SGHTA and CDR2 is FQGNSA in the germline V gene. The CDR3 runs to 13 residues. The CDR3, as DNA: TGTGCCAGCAGCTCGCAGGGGGCGCTTGGCTACACCTTC. Protein product: CASSSQGALGYTF.